Given below is one TCR beta chain in context. Its antigen is not known. This specimen belongs to a study of T cell repertoires in cytomegalovirus infection. Study summary: Both a matching HLA type and CMV infection were indicated by public TCR beta signatures. Study conclusions and caveats: HLA-C-restricted, CMV-specific TCR beta clonotypes were dominant ex vivo.

CDR1 is SNHLY, CDR2 FYNNEI, per germline. The CDR3 sequence is 20 residues long. V was shortened by 0 bases and J by 0 bases, with 21 bases between the two germline ends. In TCRdb, the reads were re-called with MiXCR into one record per CDR3 protein. Here the sample spans approximately 81,000 distinct CDR3 sequences, around 25% being singletons. This specimen was CD8+ T cells from cultured PBMCs, taken from culture after CMV antigen stimulation. The rearrangement joins TRBV2 to TRBJ1-3; D ambiguous. The source is a human donor in good health (CMV status not recorded). Some clones in this sample may be carry-over from other donors' samples. As DNA, the CDR3 is TGTGCCAGCAGTGAAGCCCCCTGGACTGTAACTTTATCCTCTGGAAACACCATATATTTT. Protein product: CASSEAPWTVTLSSGNTIYF.